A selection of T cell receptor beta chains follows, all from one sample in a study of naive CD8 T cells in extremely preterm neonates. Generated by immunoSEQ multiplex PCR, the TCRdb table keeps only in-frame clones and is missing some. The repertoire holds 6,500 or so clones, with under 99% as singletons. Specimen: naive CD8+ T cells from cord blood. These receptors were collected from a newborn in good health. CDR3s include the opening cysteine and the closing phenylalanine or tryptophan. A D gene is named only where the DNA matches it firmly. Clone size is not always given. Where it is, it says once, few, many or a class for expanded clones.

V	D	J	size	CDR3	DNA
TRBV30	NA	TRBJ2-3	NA	CAWSAGSGTDTQYF	TGTGCCTGGAGTGCAGGGAGCGGGACAGATACGCAGTATTTT
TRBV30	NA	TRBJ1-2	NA	CAWSPRLSYGYTF	TGTGCCTGGAGTCCCAGGTTATCCTATGGCTACACCTTC
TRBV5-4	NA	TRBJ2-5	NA	CASSWEPGSLGETQYF	TGTGCCAGCAGCTGGGAGCCTGGCTCCTTGGGGGAGACCCAGTACTTC
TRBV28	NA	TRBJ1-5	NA	CASSLGAQPQHF	TGTGCCAGCAGTTTGGGGGCTCAGCCCCAGCATTTT
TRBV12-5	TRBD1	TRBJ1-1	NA	CASGLVLLTGRNTEAFF	TGTGCTAGTGGTTTGGTTCTCTTGACAGGGAGGAACACTGAAGCTTTCTTT
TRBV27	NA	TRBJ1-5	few	CASSLQGNQPQHF	TGTGCCAGCAGTTTACAGGGCAATCAGCCCCAGCATTTT
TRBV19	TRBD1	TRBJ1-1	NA	CASSISAGRGLTEAFF	TGTGCCAGTAGTATTTCCGCCGGCAGGGGGCTGACTGAAGCTTTCTTT
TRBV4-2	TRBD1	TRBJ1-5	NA	CASSQVARDRAQPQHF	TGTGCCAGCAGCCAAGTTGCCCGGGACAGGGCTCAGCCCCAGCATTTT
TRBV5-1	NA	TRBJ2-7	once	CASSTGGGYEQYF	TGCGCCAGCAGCACCGGGGGAGGCTACGAGCAGTACTTC
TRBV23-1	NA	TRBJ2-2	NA	CASSQMNPRRQTGELFF	TGCGCCAGCAGTCAAATGAACCCTCGGCGACAGACCGGGGAGCTGTTTTTT
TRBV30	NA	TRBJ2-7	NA	CAWSVGAAYEQYF	TGTGCCTGGAGTGTAGGAGCGGCCTACGAGCAGTACTTC
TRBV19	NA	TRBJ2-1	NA	CASSMDYYNEQFF	TGTGCCAGTAGTATGGACTACTACAATGAGCAGTTCTTC
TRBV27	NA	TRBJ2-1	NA	CASSLLSHNEQFF	TGTGCCAGCAGTTTATTGTCTCACAATGAGCAGTTCTTC
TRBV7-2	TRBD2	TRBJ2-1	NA	CASSSSGGPYNEQFF	TGTGCCAGCAGCTCGAGCGGGGGGCCCTACAATGAGCAGTTCTTC
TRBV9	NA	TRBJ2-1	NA	CASSGSSYNEQFF	TGTGCCAGCAGCGGGAGCTCCTACAATGAGCAGTTCTTC
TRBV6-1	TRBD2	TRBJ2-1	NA	CASSEFSGSYNEQFF	TGTGCCAGCAGTGAATTTAGCGGGTCGTACAATGAGCAGTTCTTC
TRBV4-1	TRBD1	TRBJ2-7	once	CASSQGQGAYEQYF	TGCGCCAGCAGCCAAGGACAGGGGGCCTACGAGCAGTACTTC
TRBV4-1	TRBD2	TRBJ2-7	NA	CASSRGHGTSAREQYF	TGCGCCAGCAGCCGAGGTCACGGGACTAGCGCTCGCGAGCAGTACTTC
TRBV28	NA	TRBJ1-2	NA	CASSLWNLGQRTAGYGYTF	TGTGCCAGCAGTTTATGGAACCTGGGACAAAGAACGGCGGGCTATGGCTACACCTTC
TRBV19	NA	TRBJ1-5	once	CATTVTSRLDQPQHF	TGTGCCACGACCGTAACCTCACGACTAGATCAGCCCCAGCATTTT
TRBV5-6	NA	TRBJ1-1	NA	CASSFGPEAFF	TGTGCCAGCAGCTTTGGGCCTGAAGCTTTCTTT
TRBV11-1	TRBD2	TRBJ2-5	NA	CASSGPGLAEETQYF	TGTGCCAGCAGCGGACCAGGACTAGCGGAAGAGACCCAGTACTTC
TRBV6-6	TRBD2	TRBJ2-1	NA	CASSPGTRLTNEQFF	TGTGCCAGCAGCCCCGGGACTAGACTAACCAATGAGCAGTTCTTC
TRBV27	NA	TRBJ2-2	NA	CASSLGGTGELFF	TGTGCCAGCAGTTTAGGAGGCACCGGGGAGCTGTTTTTT
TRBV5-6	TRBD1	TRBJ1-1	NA	CASSWGRGEAFF	TGTGCCAGCAGCTGGGGCAGGGGGGAAGCTTTCTTT
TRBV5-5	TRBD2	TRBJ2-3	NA	CASSSRLAGSTDTQYF	TGTGCCAGCAGCTCTCGACTAGCGGGTAGCACAGATACGCAGTATTTT
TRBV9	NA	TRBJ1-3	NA	CASSGLQDGSGNTIYF	TGTGCCAGCAGCGGCCTACAGGACGGCTCTGGAAACACCATATATTTT